This passage covers 5 T cell receptor beta chains from one sample sequenced in a study of blood T cell repertoires in COVID-19. Repertoires were generated with immunoSEQ multiplex PCR, while TCRdb's copy carries only in-frame clones and drops some. The sample lists more than 85,000 clones, about 76% occurring once. Sequencing was performed on peripheral blood. Receptor source: a woman between 65 and 79 years old with acute or convalescent COVID-19.

The rearrangement links TRBV7-2 to TRBJ2-7, with D perhaps matching TRBD2 (6 bases). The germline gives CDR1 SGHTA, CDR2 FQGNSA. This CDR3 has 14 residues. V shed 8 bases and J shed 2 bases, with 16 bases lying between them. CDR3 in DNA: TGTGCCAGCCTCGAGCCAGGGAGGACCTACGAGCAGTACTTC. Its translation is CASLEPGRTYEQYF.

This rearrangement joins TRBV19 to TRBJ1-3, with a tentative D call TRBD1 (5 bases). The V end lost 8 bases, the J end lost 2 bases, and 13 bases lay between the germline ends. This CDR3 comprises 14 residues. Germline V gene data show CDR1 as LNHDA and CDR2 as SQIVND (reference sequence). CDR3 sequence: CASGDLATGNTIYF. CDR3 in DNA: TGTGCCAGTGGGGACTTAGCAACTGGAAACACCATATATTTT.

V gene TRBV30 combines with J gene TRBJ1-2, with 11 positions matching TRBD1. The CDR3 has 12 amino acids. From germline, CDR1 is GTSNPN and CDR2 SVGIG (reference sequence). After removal of 0 bases from V and 13 bases from J, the junction contained 4 bases not matched to a gene. The CDR3 reads CAWSVDRGLVTF. For the CDR3, the DNA is TGTGCCTGGAGTGTGGACAGGGGGCTTGTCACCTTC.

This clone appeared once. This chain joins TRBV28 and TRBJ1-2, with 11 bases aligning to TRBD1. The CDR3 sequence is 16 residues long. The J segment lost 8 bases and the V segment lost 6 bases, leaving 14 bases of the junction unmatched. Germline CDR1 and CDR2: MDHEN and SYDVKM. In nucleotides, the CDR3 is TGTGCCAGCAGCACGGTCGGACAGGGGGCACTAGGAGGCTACACCTTC. Protein: CASSTVGQGALGGYTF.

The rearrangement links TRBV30 to TRBJ1-2; D perhaps matches TRBD1 (6 bases). The CDR3 length is 13 residues. Trimming took off 2 bases at V and 4 bases at J, with 11 bases between the two ends. Germline CDR1 and CDR2: GTSNPN and SVGIG (reference sequence). The CDR3 nucleotides are TGTGCCTGGAGTAAGAACAGGGTCTATGGCTACACCTTC. Its protein is CAWSKNRVYGYTF.